A selection of T cell receptor beta chains follows, all from one sample in a study of spatial heterogeneity in lung cancer. TCRdb re-called the 5' RACE reads through MiXCR, storing one row per CDR3 protein. The profile shows 2,000 to 3,000 distinct CDR3 sequences, 1.4% of them singletons. Sequencing was performed on lung tumor tissue, taken at surgery. These receptors were collected from a male donor with early-stage non-small cell lung cancer. Both conserved end residues are part of each CDR3. The order of the fields is V gene, clone size, D gene, J gene, CDR3 protein, CDR3 DNA. D genes are given only for firm matches. Only some rows state a clone size, as once, few, many or a class for expanded clones.

>TRBV19|-|-|TRBJ1-2
CESSIGRNYGYTF
TGTGAAAGTAGTATCGGGCGGAACTATGGATACACCTTC
>TRBV7-8|medium-sized|TRBD1|TRBJ2-3
CASSMGTARDTQYF
TGTGCCAGCAGCATGGGGACAGCAAGAGATACGCAGTATTTT
>TRBV2|medium-sized|TRBD2|TRBJ2-1
CASSERLADFFGEQFF
TGTGCCAGCAGCGAGCGACTAGCGGACTTTTTCGGTGAGCAGTTCTTC
>TRBV20-1|many|-|TRBJ2-5
CSTEGVGETQYF
TGCAGTACAGAAGGGGTCGGAGAGACCCAGTACTTC
>TRBV4-2|many|-|TRBJ1-4
CASSPRKEADPTNEKLFF
TGTGCCAGCAGCCCCCGGAAGGAAGCGGACCCAACTAATGAAAAACTGTTTTTT
>TRBV2|medium-sized|-|TRBJ2-6
CASSDGGSGANVLTF
TGTGCCAGCAGTGATGGGGGCTCTGGGGCCAACGTCCTGACTTTC
>TRBV7-2|many|TRBD1|TRBJ1-5
CASSVNRGGNQPQHF
TGTGCCAGCAGCGTAAACAGGGGAGGCAATCAGCCCCAGCATTTT
>TRBV20-1|many|TRBD1|TRBJ1-5
CSARGDRDQPQHF
TGCAGTGCTAGAGGGGACAGGGATCAGCCCCAGCATTTT
>TRBV6-1|medium-sized|TRBD1|TRBJ1-6
CASSEGTGENSPLHF
TGTGCCAGCAGTGAGGGGACAGGGGAGAATTCACCCCTCCACTTT
>TRBV5-5|medium-sized|-|TRBJ1-3
CASSLTTGNTIYF
TGTGCCAGCAGCTTAACAACTGGAAACACCATATATTTT
>TRBV6-5|medium-sized|-|TRBJ2-1
CASSYLKGRDNEQFF
TGTGCCAGCAGTTACTTGAAAGGGCGAGACAATGAGCAGTTCTTC
>TRBV5-1|medium-sized|TRBD1|TRBJ2-5
CASSQQGNREETQYF
TGCGCCAGCAGCCAACAGGGGAATAGGGAGGAGACCCAGTACTTC
>TRBV3-1|medium-sized|TRBD2|TRBJ2-1
CASSQAWGGRAQFF
TGTGCCAGCAGCCAAGCGTGGGGCGGGAGGGCGCAGTTCTTC
>TRBV7-2|medium-sized|-|TRBJ1-2
CASSLDRANGYTF
TGTGCCAGCAGCTTAGACAGGGCAAACGGCTACACCTTC
>TRBV12-5|medium-sized|-|TRBJ2-4
CASGLDRAPGIQYF
TGTGCTAGTGGTTTGGACAGGGCGCCTGGCATTCAGTACTTC
>TRBV5-5|medium-sized|TRBD2|TRBJ2-2
CASSYSGGRELFF
TGTGCCAGCAGCTATAGCGGGGGTCGGGAGCTGTTTTTT
>TRBV5-1|large|-|TRBJ2-1
CASSLPMGSSYNEQFF
TGCGCCAGCAGCTTGCCCATGGGCAGCTCCTACAATGAGCAGTTCTTC
>TRBV5-1|medium-sized|-|TRBJ2-6
CASSADISGANVLTF
TGCGCCAGCAGCGCGGATATCTCTGGGGCCAACGTCCTGACTTTC
>TRBV10-2|large|TRBD2|TRBJ2-1
CASSVSGQYNEQFF
TGCGCCAGCAGTGTTAGCGGGCAATACAATGAGCAGTTCTTC
>TRBV6-1|many|TRBD1|TRBJ2-2
CASSWDRETGELFF
TGTGCCAGCAGCTGGGACAGGGAAACCGGGGAGCTGTTTTTT
>TRBV5-1|medium-sized|TRBD1|TRBJ1-2
CASSFGQGDYGYTF
TGCGCCAGCAGCTTCGGACAGGGCGACTATGGCTACACCTTC
>TRBV2|medium-sized|-|TRBJ1-2
CASSEAIYGYTF
TGTGCCAGCAGTGAAGCGATCTATGGCTACACCTTC
>TRBV2|medium-sized|TRBD2|TRBJ2-1
CASSRDTGLAGLYNEQFF
TGTGCCAGCAGCCGAGACACGGGACTAGCGGGCCTCTACAATGAGCAGTTCTTC
>TRBV6-5|large|-|TRBJ1-5
CASSFRPDQPQHF
TGTGCCAGCAGTTTTCGACCGGATCAGCCCCAGCATTTT
>TRBV24-1|medium-sized|-|TRBJ2-3
CATSDVSDTQYF
TGTGCCACCAGTGATGTGTCAGATACGCAGTATTTT
>TRBV27|medium-sized|-|TRBJ2-6
CASGYLSGANVLTF
TGTGCCAGCGGTTACCTCTCTGGGGCCAACGTCCTGACTTTC
>TRBV30|medium-sized|-|TRBJ1-1
CAWSDGDGTEAFF
TGTGCCTGGAGTGACGGGGATGGCACTGAAGCTTTCTTT
>TRBV29-1|medium-sized|TRBD1|TRBJ1-2
CSVEQGERGYTF
TGCAGCGTTGAGCAGGGGGAGCGTGGCTACACCTTC
>TRBV23-1|-|-|TRBJ2-2
CASSQVGGVGELFF
TGCGCCAGCAGCCAAGTCGGGGGCGTCGGGGAGCTGTTTTTT
>TRBV3-1|medium-sized|-|TRBJ2-7
CASSQGLVFSYEQYF
TGTGCCAGCAGCCAAGGACTTGTGTTTTCCTACGAGCAGTACTTC
>TRBV7-8|large|-|TRBJ2-1
CASSPKRTGEQFF
TGTGCCAGCAGCCCGAAAAGGACGGGCGAGCAGTTCTTC
>TRBV2|medium-sized|TRBD2|TRBJ2-1
CASSGGVQGTSGSSPNEQFF
TGTGCCAGCAGTGGAGGGGTCCAGGGGACTAGCGGGAGCTCTCCCAATGAGCAGTTCTTC
>TRBV3-1|many|-|TRBJ1-2
CASSHSRGGYTF
TGTGCCAGCAGCCACTCCCGTGGGGGCTACACCTTC
>TRBV7-2|medium-sized|-|TRBJ2-1
CASSSAEGGEQFF
TGTGCCAGCAGCTCCGCGGAGGGGGGTGAGCAGTTCTTC
>TRBV20-1|many|TRBD2|TRBJ2-2
CSARRLRAGGTGELFF
TGCAGTGCTAGACGTCTGAGGGCGGGAGGCACCGGGGAGCTGTTTTTT
>TRBV5-1|medium-sized|TRBD1|TRBJ2-7
CASSRDRGSEQYF
TGCGCCAGCTCAAGGGACAGGGGGAGCGAGCAGTACTTC
>TRBV20-1|many|TRBD2|TRBJ2-1
CSARDVSGGPRNEQFF
TGCAGTGCTAGAGATGTATCGGGAGGGCCGAGGAATGAGCAGTTCTTC
>TRBV19|large|-|TRBJ1-2
CASSMGFEFTDYGYTF
TGTGCCAGTAGTATGGGGTTCGAGTTCACCGACTATGGCTACACCTTC
>TRBV14|medium-sized|-|TRBJ2-3
CASSPDIGQVTDTQYF
TGTGCCAGCAGCCCGGATATCGGACAAGTCACAGATACGCAGTATTTT
>TRBV29-1|medium-sized|-|TRBJ2-1
CSVEGVSYNEQFF
TGCAGCGTAGAGGGGGTGTCCTACAATGAGCAGTTCTTC
>TRBV6-5|medium-sized|TRBD1|TRBJ1-1
CASSLQGRWTEAFF
TGTGCCAGCAGCTTACAGGGGCGGTGGACTGAAGCTTTCTTT
>TRBV14|medium-sized|TRBD1|TRBJ2-1
CASSLNRGLYNEQFF
TGTGCCAGCAGCCTCAACAGGGGGCTTTACAATGAGCAGTTCTTC
>TRBV30|medium-sized|TRBD1|TRBJ1-2
CAGDLGQGAGYGYTF
TGTGCCGGAGACCTGGGACAGGGGGCGGGCTATGGCTACACCTTC
>TRBV6-4|many|TRBD1|TRBJ1-6
CASREGQTHSPLHF
TGTGCCAGCAGGGAGGGACAGACCCACTCACCCCTCCACTTT
>TRBV20-1|medium-sized|-|TRBJ1-5
CSARPGLNQPQHF
TGCAGTGCAAGACCAGGGCTCAATCAGCCCCAGCATTTT
>TRBV4-1|medium-sized|-|TRBJ1-5
CASSQDLRGNQPQHF
TGCGCCAGCAGCCAAGATTTGAGGGGTAATCAGCCCCAGCATTTT